Below are 25 T cell receptor beta chains sequenced from a single sample in a study of blood T cell repertoires in COVID-19. The data were produced by immunoSEQ multiplex PCR, yet TCRdb's version contains in-frame clones alone and is incomplete. The sample holds some 150,000 clones, around 81% seen once. What was sequenced was PBMCs or T cells enriched from blood (not recorded which). The receptor source for this set is a woman between 40 and 50 years old who had recovered from COVID-19.

The CDR3 nucleotides are TGTGCCAGCAGCTCCCCTAGCGGGAGCTCCTACAATGAGCAGTTCTTC. It yields the protein CASSSPSGSSYNEQFF. The rearrangement links TRBV7-8 to TRBJ2-1, with 10 bases matching TRBD2. The CDR3 consists of 16 residues. Per the germline V gene, CDR1 is SGHVS and CDR2 is FQNEAQ. V was clipped by 4 bases and J by 0 bases; unmatched bases: 3. Full variable domain (rest looked up from reference TRBV7-8 and TRBJ2-1): GAGVSQSPRYKVAKRGQDVALRCDPISGHVSLFWYQQALGQGPEFLTYFQNEAQLDKSGLPSDRFFAERPEGSVSTLKIQRTQQEDSAVYLCASSSPSGSSYNEQFFGPGTRLTVL.

The chain links TRBV5-6 to TRBJ2-1; D may be TRBD2 (6 bases). Germline V gives CDR1 SGHDT, CDR2 YYEEEE. The CDR3 is made up of 15 amino acids. V was trimmed by 4 bases and J by 0 bases, leaving 11 bases between them. CDR3 in amino acids: CASSPGESSYNEQFF. DNA of the CDR3: TGTGCCAGCAGCCCGGGGGAATCCTCCTACAATGAGCAGTTCTTC.

This chain links TRBV27 with TRBJ2-3; 8 bases map to TRBD1. After removal of 2 bases from V and 2 bases from J, the junction contained 6 bases not matched to a gene. CDR1 is MNHEY, CDR2 SMNVEV, per germline (reference sequence). There are 16 residues in the CDR3. The CDR3 loop reads CASSLLRTGITDTQYF. As DNA, the CDR3 is TGTGCCAGCAGTTTACTACGGACAGGGATCACAGATACGCAGTATTTT.

The V and J genes are TRBV5-4 and TRBJ2-5; weak D call: TRBD1 (6 bases). Germline assignment: CDR1 SGHNT and CDR2 YYREEE (reference sequence). Trimming cost V 0 bases and J 4 bases, with 7 bases left between them. This CDR3 has 13 amino acids. The CDR3 reads CASSLEQGETQYF. CDR3 DNA sequence: TGTGCCAGCAGCTTGGAACAGGGAGAGACCCAGTACTTC. The full variable domain, rest sourced from reference TRBV5-4 and TRBJ2-5, is ETGVTQSPTHLIKTRGQQVTLRCSSQSGHNTVSWYQQALGQGPQFIFQYYREEENGRGNFPPRFSGLQFPNYSSELNVNALELDDSALYLCASSLEQGETQYFGPGTRLLVL.

The chain is built from TRBV5-1 and TRBJ2-3, with 8 bases aligning to TRBD1. This CDR3 region has 15 residues. Germline V gene data show CDR1 as SGHRS and CDR2 as YFSETQ. With 4 bases clipped from V and 4 bases from J, the junction kept 8 bases outside the gene matches. In nucleotides, the CDR3 is TGCGCCAGCAGCGAGGCAGGGGGCGCAGCAGATACGCAGTATTTT. It encodes CASSEAGGAADTQYF.

The chain uses TRBV7-2 and TRBJ1-2; 7 nucleotides agree with TRBD1. The CDR3 is made up of 14 amino acids. After removal of 5 bases from V and 4 bases from J, the junction contained 7 bases not matched to a gene. The germline V gene has CDR1 SGHTA and CDR2 FQGNSA. The CDR3 coding sequence is TGTGCCAGCAGCACGCGGACAGGAGGCTATGGCTACACCTTC. Its protein is CASSTRTGGYGYTF.

The J gene is TRBJ1-5, the V gene TRBV7-8, with 7 bases that match TRBD1. Germline V gives CDR1 SGHVS, CDR2 FQNEAQ. The CDR3 runs to 14 residues. The trim removed 1 base at V and 4 bases at J, leaving 1 base unmatched. Written as DNA, the CDR3 is TGTGCCAGCAGCTTAGAGACAGGGAATCAGCCCCAGCATTTT. Amino acid sequence: CASSLETGNQPQHF.

This chain connects TRBV4-2 to TRBJ1-2, with 8 bases identical to TRBD1. Germline V gene lookup returns CDR1 LGHNA and CDR2 YNFKEQ. The CDR3 has 13 amino acids. The junction had 4 bases not matched to a gene; V was cut back by 6 bases and J by 4 bases. Here the CDR3 reads CASRSTGVYGYTF. The CDR3 nucleotides are TGTGCCAGCAGATCGACAGGGGTCTATGGCTACACCTTC.

J is TRBJ1-2 and V is TRBV6-5; 9 bases are shared with TRBD1. Germline CDR1 is MNHEY and CDR2 is SVGAGI. The CDR3 has 13 residues. Losses at the gene ends were 7 bases for V and 3 bases for J; bases not matched to a gene: 3. The chain's CDR3 is CASTQGADYGYTF. In nucleotides, the CDR3 is TGTGCCAGCACACAGGGGGCGGACTATGGCTACACCTTC.

The chain carries TRBV30 and TRBJ1-2; no definite D call. CDR3 size: 13 residues. Trimming cost V 4 bases and J 1 base, with 10 bases left between them. Germline lookup yields CDR1 GTSNPN and CDR2 SVGIG (reference sequence). The CDR3 DNA sequence: TGTGCCTGGACCTTACAGAGTAACTATGGCTACACCTTC. Translated: CAWTLQSNYGYTF. Full variable domain (outside the CDR3, taken from reference TRBV30 and TRBJ1-2): SQTIHQWPATLVQPVGSPLSLECTVEGTSNPNLYWYRQAAGRGLQLLFYSVGIGQISSEVPQNLSASRPQDRQFILSSKKLLLSDSGFYLCAWTLQSNYGYTFGSGTRLTVV.

This chain joins TRBV19 and TRBJ1-1; tentative D call: TRBD1 (6 bases). The CDR3 is 11 amino acids. The ends were cut back, 8 bases at V and 5 bases at J, with 9 bases in the middle. Germline CDR1 is LNHDA and CDR2 is SQIVND (reference sequence). CDR3 loop: CASVGGTEAFF. DNA of the CDR3: TGTGCCAGTGTAGGGGGAACTGAAGCTTTCTTT.

This clone was found once. V usage is TRBV15 and J usage is TRBJ1-4; D unclear. CDR1 and CDR2 (germline): LNHNV, YYDKDF (reference sequence). The V end lost 1 base, the J end lost 5 bases, and 11 bases lay between the germline ends. The CDR3 extends over 15 amino acids. The CDR3 DNA follows: TGTGCCACCAGCAGAGGTACCGCTCAGAATGAAAAACTGTTTTTT. Residues: CATSRGTAQNEKLFF.

The rearrangement uses TRBV27 and TRBJ1-2; 11 bases line up with TRBD1. Trimming cost V 4 bases and J 7 bases; bases outside gene matches: 8. This CDR3 has 15 amino acids. Germline CDR1 MNHEY, CDR2 SMNVEV (reference sequence). DNA of the CDR3: TGTGCCAGCAGTTGGGGACAGGGGGTGGGTGGTGGCTACACCTTC. It is translated as CASSWGQGVGGGYTF.

The chain joins TRBV7-6 to TRBJ2-5; 12 nucleotides match TRBD2. The V and J ends lost 1 base and 12 bases, in that order; junction bases with no gene match: 12. Germline CDR1 reads SGHVS; CDR2 reads FNYEAQ. This CDR3 is 16 amino acids long. CDR3 protein: CASSLGQQGLAGTEYF. The CDR3 nucleotides read TGTGCCAGCAGCTTAGGTCAGCAGGGACTAGCGGGTACGGAGTACTTC.

The J gene is TRBJ2-3, the V gene TRBV24-1; D not certain. CDR1 and CDR2 from the germline V gene are KGHDR and SFDVKD. V was pared by 3 bases and J by 0 bases, with 12 bases between. The CDR3 runs 16 residues. CDR3 DNA: TGTGCCACCAGTGATGGTGCCGACTCTAGCACAGATACGCAGTATTTT. Amino acids: CATSDGADSSTDTQYF.

This chain uses TRBV29-1 with TRBJ2-1; 9 bases map to TRBD2. The junction had 9 bases not matched to a gene; V was cut back by 4 bases and J by 2 bases. Germline V gene lookup returns CDR1 SQVTM and CDR2 ANQGSEA. CDR3 length: 16 residues. The CDR3, as DNA: TGCAGCGTTGCGACTAGCGGACCCCCTCCCTACAATGAGCAGTTCTTC. Residues: CSVATSGPPPYNEQFF.

The chain carries TRBV5-5 and TRBJ1-2; 7 nucleotides agree with TRBD1. The V gene's germline CDR1 is SGHKS and CDR2 YYEKEE (reference sequence). The CDR3 extends over 15 amino acids. V gave up 0 bases and J gave up 1 base; unmatched junction bases: 3. CDR3 bases: TGTGCCAGCAGCTTGGACAGGGGTAATAACTATGGCTACACCTTC. This translates into CASSLDRGNNYGYTF.

The V and J genes are TRBV30 and TRBJ1-6; D is possibly TRBD1 (5 bases). The CDR3 sequence is 14 residues long. Germline lookup yields CDR1 GTSNPN and CDR2 SVGIG (reference sequence). V shed 3 bases and J shed 4 bases, with 10 bases lying between them. The chain's CDR3 is CAWREGVYNSPLHF. DNA for the CDR3: TGTGCCTGGAGGGAAGGGGTGTATAATTCACCCCTCCACTTT.

The genes are TRBV28 and TRBJ2-2; TRBD1 agrees at 11 bases. V shed 3 bases and J 4 bases; nucleotides not matched to a gene: 1. The CDR3 loop spans 15 amino acids. From germline, CDR1 is MDHEN and CDR2 SYDVKM. CDR3 nucleotides: TGTGCCAGCAGTTTTGGGACAGGGGGCACCGGGGAGCTGTTTTTT. Translation gives CASSFGTGGTGELFF.

The rearrangement links TRBV7-9 to TRBJ2-7; 9 bases match TRBD1. The germline gives CDR1 SEHNR, CDR2 FQNEAQ (reference sequence). Germline trimming cut 5 bases from V and 12 bases from J; bases unmatched to any gene: 11. This CDR3 is built from 13 residues. The CDR3 nucleotides read TGTGCCAGCAGCAACTCGGGACAGGGTAGGGGGTACTTC. This sequence encodes CASSNSGQGRGYF.

V usage is TRBV18 and J usage is TRBJ1-1; 9 bases match TRBD1. V lost 2 bases, J lost 5 bases, and 0 bases stayed unmatched. The CDR3 length is 13 residues. Germline V CDR1 and CDR2: KGHSH, LQKENI. This chain's CDR3 is CASSPGTGTEAFF. DNA for the CDR3: TGTGCCAGCTCACCAGGGACAGGGACTGAAGCTTTCTTT.

The V call is TRBV27, the J call TRBJ2-7, with a possible D match to TRBD1 (7 bases). Germline CDR1 reads MNHEY; CDR2 reads SMNVEV (reference sequence). The CDR3 consists of 13 residues. Trimming pared 5 bases from V and 3 bases from J, leaving 11 bases between. CDR3 amino acids: CASSPGGNYEQYF. The CDR3 DNA reads TGTGCCAGCAGTCCAGGGGGGAACTACGAGCAGTACTTC.

In DNA, the CDR3 is TGTGCCAGCAGCTTCGCGGGAGACCAAGAGACCCAGTACTTC. Encoded protein: CASSFAGDQETQYF. V and J are TRBV13 and TRBJ2-5, with 7 bases matching TRBD2. V lost 3 bases, J lost 0 bases, and 1 base stayed unmatched. The length of the CDR3 is 14 residues. Germline assignment: CDR1 PRHDT and CDR2 FYEKMQ (reference sequence).

The J gene is TRBJ2-6, the V gene TRBV19; possibly TRBD1 for D (7 bases). Germline loops: CDR1 LNHDA, CDR2 SQIVND (reference sequence). V was cut by 7 bases and J by 1 base, with 11 bases left in between. This CDR3 has 15 residues. CDR3 in amino acids: CASKTGTSGANVLTF. The DNA for the CDR3 is TGTGCCAGTAAGACAGGGACTTCTGGGGCCAACGTCCTGACTTTC.

The chain links TRBV27 to TRBJ2-2; TRBD1 agrees at 9 bases. CDR1 is MNHEY and CDR2 is SMNVEV in the germline V gene (reference sequence). The CDR3 runs 16 residues. J was trimmed by 2 bases and V by 4 bases; bases with no gene match: 5. CDR3: CASSSTGGSNTGELFF. The CDR3 bases are TGTGCCAGCAGTTCGACAGGGGGGAGCAACACCGGGGAGCTGTTTTTT.